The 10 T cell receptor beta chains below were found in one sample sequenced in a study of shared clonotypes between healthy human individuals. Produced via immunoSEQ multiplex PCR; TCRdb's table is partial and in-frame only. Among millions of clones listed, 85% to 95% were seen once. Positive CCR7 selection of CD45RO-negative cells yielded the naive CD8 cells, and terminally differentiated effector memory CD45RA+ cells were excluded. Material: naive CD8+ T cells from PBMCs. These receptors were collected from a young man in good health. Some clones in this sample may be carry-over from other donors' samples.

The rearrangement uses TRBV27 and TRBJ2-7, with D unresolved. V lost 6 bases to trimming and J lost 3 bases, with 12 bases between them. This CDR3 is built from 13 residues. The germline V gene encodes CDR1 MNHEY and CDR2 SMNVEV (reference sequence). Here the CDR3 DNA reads TGTGCCAGCAGCCCCTTTGTGAACTACGAGCAGTACTTC. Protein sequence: CASSPFVNYEQYF.

This CDR3 is CASRQPPYEQYF. CDR3 DNA sequence: TGTGCCAGTAGACAGCCTCCCTACGAGCAGTACTTC. The V call is TRBV19, the J call TRBJ2-7; D is uncertain. In germline, CDR1 is LNHDA, CDR2 SQIVND (reference sequence). The CDR3 has 12 residues. Trimming took 6 bases from V and 2 from J, leaving 8 bases between them.

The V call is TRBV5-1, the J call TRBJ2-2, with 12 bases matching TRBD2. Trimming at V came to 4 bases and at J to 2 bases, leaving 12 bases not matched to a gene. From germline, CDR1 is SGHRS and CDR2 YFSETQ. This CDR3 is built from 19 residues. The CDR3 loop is CASSPRTSGIPLNTGELFF. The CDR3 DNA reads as TGCGCCAGCAGCCCGAGGACTAGCGGGATCCCCCTAAACACCGGGGAGCTGTTTTTT.

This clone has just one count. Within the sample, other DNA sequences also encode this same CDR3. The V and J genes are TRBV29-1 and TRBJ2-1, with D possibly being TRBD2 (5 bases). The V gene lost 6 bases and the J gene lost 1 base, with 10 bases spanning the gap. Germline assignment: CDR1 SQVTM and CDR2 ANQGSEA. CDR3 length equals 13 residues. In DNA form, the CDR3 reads TGCAGCGTCGGGGAAAGATCCTACAATGAGCAGTTCTTC. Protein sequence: CSVGERSYNEQFF.

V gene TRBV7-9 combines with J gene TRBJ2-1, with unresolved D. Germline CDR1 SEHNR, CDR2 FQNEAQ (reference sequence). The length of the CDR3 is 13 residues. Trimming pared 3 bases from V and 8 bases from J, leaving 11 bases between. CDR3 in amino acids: CASSLFSGDEQFF. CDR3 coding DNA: TGTGCCAGCAGCTTGTTTTCTGGGGATGAGCAGTTCTTC.

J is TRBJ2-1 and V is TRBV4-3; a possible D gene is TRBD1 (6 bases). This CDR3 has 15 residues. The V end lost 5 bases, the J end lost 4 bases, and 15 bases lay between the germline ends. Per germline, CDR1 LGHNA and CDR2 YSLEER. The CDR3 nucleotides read TGCGCCAGCAGCGGCCTCAGGGGACCATACAATGAGCAGTTCTTC. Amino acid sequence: CASSGLRGPYNEQFF.

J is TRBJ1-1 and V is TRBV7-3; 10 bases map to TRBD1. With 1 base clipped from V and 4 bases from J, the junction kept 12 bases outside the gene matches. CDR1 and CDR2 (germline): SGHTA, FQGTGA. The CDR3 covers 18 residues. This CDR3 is CASSLSTGQGLGGTEAFF. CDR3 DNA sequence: TGTGCCAGCAGCTTAAGCACGGGACAGGGGCTTGGGGGCACTGAAGCTTTCTTT.

The CDR3 DNA sequence: TGTGCCAGCAGTTTAGCCTTTGGGTATACTGAAGCTTTCTTT. Amino acid sequence: CASSLAFGYTEAFF. The V gene is TRBV28, the J gene TRBJ1-1; no clear D gene. The germline V gene encodes CDR1 MDHEN and CDR2 SYDVKM. The CDR3 is made up of 14 amino acids. Trimming took off 2 bases at V and 5 bases at J, with 12 bases between the two ends.

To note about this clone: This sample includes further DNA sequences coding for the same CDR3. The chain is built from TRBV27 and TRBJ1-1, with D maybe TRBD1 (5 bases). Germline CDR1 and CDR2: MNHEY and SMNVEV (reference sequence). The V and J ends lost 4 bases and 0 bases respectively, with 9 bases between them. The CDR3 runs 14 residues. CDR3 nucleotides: TGTGCCAGCAGTTCCCAGGGTTTGAACACTGAAGCTTTCTTT. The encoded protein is CASSSQGLNTEAFF.

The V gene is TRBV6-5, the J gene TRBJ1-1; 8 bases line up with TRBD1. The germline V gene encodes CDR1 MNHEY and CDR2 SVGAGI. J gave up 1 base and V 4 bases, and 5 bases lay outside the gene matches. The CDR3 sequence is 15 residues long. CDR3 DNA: TGTGCCAGCAGTTCGTTTGACAGGGGGAACACTGAAGCTTTCTTT. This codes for CASSSFDRGNTEAFF.